The T cell receptor (beta chain) under discussion was sequenced for a study of shared clonotypes between healthy human individuals. Looking at the study overall: A couple of women and a few men aged 18 to 49 served as donors.

Naive CD45RA+ and memory CD45RA-negative subsets were split from CD4+ cells. Trimming removed 5 bases at V and 3 bases at J, with 19 bases between. This CDR3 is 16 amino acids long. The germline V gene encodes CDR1 LNHDA and CDR2 SQIVND (reference sequence). The assay was run at deep level. The method was immunoSEQ multiplex PCR; TCRdb's version includes in-frame clones alone and lacks a portion of them. This table holds about 1 million clones, around four fifths found once. Worth noting for this clone: Its cognate antigen is unknown.

Broader study findings: The sharing of 5% to 6.5% of naive CD4 clonotypes was seen across several donors.

Sequencing was done on a sample of memory CD4+ T cells sorted from blood. Subset meaning: CD45RA-negative fraction. The receptor was derived from a man aged 18 to 29 in good health. The rearrangement links TRBV19 to TRBJ1-2; no firm D call. CDR3 loop: CASSLNLVGSHYGYTF. The CDR3 bases are TGTGCCAGTAGTCTCAACTTAGTGGGTTCGCACTATGGCTACACCTTC. The variable domain in full, completed from reference TRBV19 and TRBJ1-2, reads DGGITQSPKYLFRKEGQNVTLSCEQNLNHDAMYWYRQDPGQGLRLIYYSQIVNDFQKGDIAEGYSVSREKKESFPLTVTSAQKNPTAFYLCASSLNLVGSHYGYTFGSGTRLTVV.